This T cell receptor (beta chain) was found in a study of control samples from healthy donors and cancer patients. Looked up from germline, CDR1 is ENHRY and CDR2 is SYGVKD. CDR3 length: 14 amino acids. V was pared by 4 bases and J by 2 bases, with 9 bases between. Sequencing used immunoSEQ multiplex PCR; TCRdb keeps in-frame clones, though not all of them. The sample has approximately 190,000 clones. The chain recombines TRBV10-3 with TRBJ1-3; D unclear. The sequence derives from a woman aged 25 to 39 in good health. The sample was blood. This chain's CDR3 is CAISATEAGNTIYF. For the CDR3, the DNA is TGTGCCATCAGTGCGACCGAGGCTGGAAACACCATATATTTT.